Listed here is a single T cell receptor beta chain. This specimen comes from a study of blood T cell repertoires in COVID-19. About the research overall: The origin of the acute and convalescent COVID-19 samples was the United States, Italy and Spain. Nucleic acid was either cDNA or gDNA, and it came from T cells, B-cell-depleted T cells, or PBMCs.

Source study methods: Nucleated cell counts were estimated from reference gene primer amplification. This table comes from immunoSEQ multiplex PCR, and its TCRdb copy is limited to in-frame clones, with some not included. V, J and clone size are taken as reported in that table, and D and trimming were inferred from the DNA itself. The sample lists tens of thousands of clones; around 80% were seen once. From germline, CDR1 is SGHNT and CDR2 YYREEE (reference sequence). V was pared by 2 bases and J by 2 bases, with 13 bases between. This CDR3 has 15 amino acids. Enrolled during active infection, Seattle patients were then followed longitudinally.

The sequence derives from a man aged 30 to 45 with COVID-19, enrolled during active disease. The sequencing sample was made of peripheral blood. J is TRBJ1-2 and V is TRBV5-4; D remains unclear. The CDR3 DNA reads as TGTGCCAGCAGCTTCGCAGGCAGGAAGAACTATGGCTACACCTTC. Its translation is CASSFAGRKNYGYTF.